This T cell receptor beta chain was identified during a study of T cell responses to AZD1222 COVID-19 vaccine. On the study more broadly: Second doses at about 4 or about 12 weeks were pooled.

Note on this clone: What it binds is not known.

This table comes from immunoSEQ multiplex PCR, and its TCRdb copy is limited to in-frame clones, with some not included. The sample lists approximately 130,000 clones, around 85% occurring once. Notes on the study in general: All repertoire sampling was performed exclusively after the peak T cell response.

Germline CDR1 LGHDT, CDR2 YNNKEL (reference sequence). V lost 1 base, J lost 7 bases, and 7 bases lay in between. CDR3 length: 13 amino acids. This receptor was obtained from an adult in good health. J is TRBJ2-2 and V is TRBV3-1 (or the pseudogene TRBV3-2); possibly TRBD2 for D (5 bases). Sequenced here: peripheral blood, sampled on day 0 of AZD1222 vaccination. DNA of the CDR3: TGTGCCAGCAGCCAAGGAGGGCGCGGGGAGCTGTTTTTT. Residues: CASSQGGRGELFF.